This TCR beta chain was recovered during a study of OX40 agonist ivuxolimab in advanced cancers. Across the study: Patients in the trial were receiving intravenous ivuxolimab every 2 weeks, at doses of 0.01 to 10 mg/kg. Among those enrolled, mean age was 60 years (range roughly 20 to 79) and approximately 83% were male.

About this clone itself: As yet, its antigen is unknown.

The method was immunoSEQ multiplex PCR; TCRdb's version includes in-frame clones alone and lacks a portion of them. This table has tens of thousands of clones, around nine tenths appearing once. Findings and caveats of the study: In the 0.1-3.0 mg/kg groups, partial responders showed among the lowest expansion. Doses of 0.1 to 3.0 mg/kg were accompanied by clonal expansion of CD4+ and CD8+ blood T cells by week 6.

Germline CDR1 is MNHEY and CDR2 is SVGAGI. CDR3 length: 13 residues. Trimming took off 6 bases at V and 8 bases at J, with 13 bases between the two ends. This receptor was identified in an adult with an advanced solid tumor such as melanoma, head and neck, liver or kidney cancer. V and J are TRBV6-5 and TRBJ1-4; D possibly corresponds to TRBD1 (5 bases). Sequenced material: CD4+ or CD8+ T cells sorted from blood, taken in a trial of the OX40 agonist ivuxolimab. DNA for the CDR3: TGTGCCAGCAGAGACCAGGGATGGGAAAAACTGTTTTTT. It encodes CASRDQGWEKLFF.